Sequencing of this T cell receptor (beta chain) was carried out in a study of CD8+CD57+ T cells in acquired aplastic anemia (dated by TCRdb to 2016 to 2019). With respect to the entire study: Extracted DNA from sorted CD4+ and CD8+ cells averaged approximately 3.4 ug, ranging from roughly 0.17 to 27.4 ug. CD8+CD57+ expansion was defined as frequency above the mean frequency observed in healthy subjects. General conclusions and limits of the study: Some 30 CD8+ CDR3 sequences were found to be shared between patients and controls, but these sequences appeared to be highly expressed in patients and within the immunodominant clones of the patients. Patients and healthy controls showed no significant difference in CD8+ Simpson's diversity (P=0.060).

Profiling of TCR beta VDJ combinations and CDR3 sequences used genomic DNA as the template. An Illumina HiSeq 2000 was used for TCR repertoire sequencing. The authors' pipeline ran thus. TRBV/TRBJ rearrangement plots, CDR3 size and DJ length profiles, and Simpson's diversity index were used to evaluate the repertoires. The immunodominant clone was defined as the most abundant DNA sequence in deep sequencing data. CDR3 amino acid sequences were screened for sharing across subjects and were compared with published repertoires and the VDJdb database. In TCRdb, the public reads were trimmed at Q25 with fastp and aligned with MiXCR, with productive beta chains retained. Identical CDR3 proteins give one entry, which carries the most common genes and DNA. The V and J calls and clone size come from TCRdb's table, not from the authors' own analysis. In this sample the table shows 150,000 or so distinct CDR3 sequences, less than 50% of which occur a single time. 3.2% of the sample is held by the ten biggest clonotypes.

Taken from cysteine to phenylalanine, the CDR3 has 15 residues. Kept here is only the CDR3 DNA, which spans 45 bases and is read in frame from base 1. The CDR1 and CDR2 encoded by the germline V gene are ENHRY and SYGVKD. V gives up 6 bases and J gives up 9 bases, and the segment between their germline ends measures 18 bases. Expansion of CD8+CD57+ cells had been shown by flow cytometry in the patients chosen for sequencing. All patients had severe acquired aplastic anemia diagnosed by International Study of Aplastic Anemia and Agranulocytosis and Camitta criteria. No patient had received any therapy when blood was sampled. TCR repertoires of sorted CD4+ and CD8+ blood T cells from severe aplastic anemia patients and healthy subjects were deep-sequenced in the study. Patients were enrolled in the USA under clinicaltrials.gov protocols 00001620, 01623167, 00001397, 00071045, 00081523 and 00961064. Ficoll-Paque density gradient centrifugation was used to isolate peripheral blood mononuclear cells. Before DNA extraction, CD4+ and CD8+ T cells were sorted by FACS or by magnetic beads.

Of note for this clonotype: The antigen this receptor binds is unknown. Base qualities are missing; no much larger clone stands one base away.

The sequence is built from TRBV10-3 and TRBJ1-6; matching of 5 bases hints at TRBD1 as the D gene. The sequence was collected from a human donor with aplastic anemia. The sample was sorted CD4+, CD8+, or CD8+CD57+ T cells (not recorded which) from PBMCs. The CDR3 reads CAIRKTAGPASPLHF. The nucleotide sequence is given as TGTGCCATCAGAAAGACAGCCGGACCGGCTTCACCCCTCCACTTT.